A selection of T cell receptor beta chains follows, all from one sample in a study of CD8+ T cells in alopecia areata. Clones were read by immunoSEQ multiplex PCR, and TCRdb kept only the in-frame ones, dropping some. The sample has a few hundred thousand clones, 67% seen once. This sample comprised CD4+ T cells sorted from blood, obtained at week 0. These receptors came from a human donor with alopecia areata. Both conserved end residues are part of each CDR3. D genes are given only for firm matches. The size field is filled for only some rows; it gives once, few, many or a size class.

V gene	J gene	D gene	clone size	CDR3 length	CDR3 DNA	CDR3 protein
TRBV5-6	TRBJ1-1	-	-	15	TGTGCCAGCAGCTTGCGAACGCTAAAGCGCACTGAAGCTTTCTTT	CASSLRTLKRTEAFF
TRBV25-1	TRBJ1-6	-	-	11	TGTGCCAGCGGTACTAGGTCACCCCTCCACTTT	CASGTRSPLHF
TRBV27	TRBJ1-1	TRBD1	-	14	TGTGCCAGCAGTCAAGACAGGGCGATCACTGAAGCTTTCTTT	CASSQDRAITEAFF
TRBV15	TRBJ2-7	-	-	14	TGTGCCACCGCGGCCACAGGGATACTGTACGAGCAGTACTTC	CATAATGILYEQYF
TRBV30	TRBJ1-2	-	-	13	TGTGCCTGGAGTAGGGAATGGGGCTATGGCTACACCTTC	CAWSREWGYGYTF
TRBV18	TRBJ2-7	-	-	12	TGTGCCAGCTCCCAAACTAGCTACGAGCAGTACTTC	CASSQTSYEQYF
TRBV7-9	TRBJ1-1	TRBD1	-	15	TGTGCCAGCAGCTACGGGACAGCAAAGGGCACTGAAGCTTTCTTT	CASSYGTAKGTEAFF
TRBV30	TRBJ2-1	-	-	12	TGTGCCTGGAGTGCATTTCGGAATGAGCAGTTCTTC	CAWSAFRNEQFF
TRBV29-1	TRBJ2-1	TRBD2	-	16	TGCAGCGTTAAGATGGGCATAGCGGGGTTTTCCAATGAGCAGTTCTTC	CSVKMGIAGFSNEQFF
TRBV19	TRBJ2-5	TRBD1	-	14	TGTGCCAGTAGTACAAGGACAGGGAGAGAGACCCAGTACTTC	CASSTRTGRETQYF
TRBV7-9	TRBJ2-7	-	-	14	TGTGCCAGCAGCCCTCCTCCCTTTACATACGAGCAGTACTTC	CASSPPPFTYEQYF
TRBV7-6	TRBJ1-1	-	-	15	TGTGCCAGCAGCTTAGTCGACGGGCTGAACACTGAAGCTTTCTTT	CASSLVDGLNTEAFF
TRBV27	TRBJ2-5	-	few	13	TGTGCCAGCAGCAACAGGGCCCAAGAGACCCAGTACTTC	CASSNRAQETQYF
TRBV13	TRBJ2-7	-	-	14	TGTGCCAGCAGCCCGAGACAGAAACCCTACGAGCAGTACTTC	CASSPRQKPYEQYF
TRBV29-1	TRBJ1-3	TRBD1	-	14	TGCAGCGTGGCACAGGGGGCATTTGGAAACACCATATATTTT	CSVAQGAFGNTIYF
TRBV30	TRBJ1-6	-	-	13	TGTGCCTGGAATCTGGGGGTTGGTTCACCCCTCCACTTT	CAWNLGVGSPLHF
TRBV6-5	TRBJ1-1	-	-	14	TGTGCCAGCAGTTCTGAGACGGGGAACACTGAAGCTTTCTTT	CASSSETGNTEAFF
TRBV29-1	TRBJ1-2	TRBD1	few	13	TGCAGCGGTATGACAGGGGACGTAAGTGGCTACACCTTC	CSGMTGDVSGYTF
TRBV4-1	TRBJ1-1	-	-	12	TGCGCCAGCAGCCACGCTACGGGAGAAGCTTTCTTT	CASSHATGEAFF
TRBV25-1	TRBJ2-5	TRBD2	-	13	TGTGCCAGCAGAAGGGGACTAGCGGAGACCCAGTACTTC	CASRRGLAETQYF
TRBV30	TRBJ2-7	TRBD1	-	12	TGTGCCTGGAGTCCAGGGGGCCTCGAGCAGTACTTC	CAWSPGGLEQYF
TRBV5-1	TRBJ1-2	-	few	15	TGCGCCAGCAGCTTGGGAGCTGGGCCCATCTATGGCTACACCTTC	CASSLGAGPIYGYTF
TRBV25-1	TRBJ2-2	-	-	17	TGTGCCAGCAGTCCCCGCTGGGGGAGCCCGAACACCGGGGAGCTGTTTTTT	CASSPRWGSPNTGELFF
TRBV15	TRBJ2-1	TRBD1	-	14	TGTGCCACCAGCAGAAGGGGGCCCAACAATGAGCAGTTCTTC	CATSRRGPNNEQFF
TRBV6-1	TRBJ2-7	-	once	13	TGTGCCAGCAGTGAAATTCTCGGGGGCGAGCAGTACTTC	CASSEILGGEQYF
TRBV12-5	TRBJ1-6	TRBD1	-	15	TGTGCTAGTGGTCAGGGACAGGGGGATGATTCACCCCTCCACTTT	CASGQGQGDDSPLHF
TRBV14	TRBJ1-2	-	-	15	TGTGCCAGCAGCCAAGATACGGGACGGAACTATGGCTACACCTTC	CASSQDTGRNYGYTF
TRBV7-2	TRBJ2-5	-	few	11	TGTGCCAGCAGCTCCCAAGAGACCCAGTACTTC	CASSSQETQYF
TRBV11-3	TRBJ2-1	TRBD1	-	16	TGTGCCAGCAGCCAACCGGGACAGGAATACTACAATGAGCAGTTCTTC	CASSQPGQEYYNEQFF